This T cell receptor beta chain was found in a study of siplizumab effects on memory and regulatory T cells. Whole-study findings and limits: Naive T cells appeared more varied than memory cells and looked like key alloresponse contributors. Siplizumab produced a significant reduction in alloreactive sequences that were traceable to unstimulated CD4+ memory cells.

Germline CDR1 SEHNR, CDR2 FQNEAQ (reference sequence). This CDR3 is 16 amino acids long. Trimming pared 0 bases from V and 4 bases from J, leaving 16 bases between. The repertoire was sequenced with immunoSEQ multiplex PCR; TCRdb's copy has only in-frame clones and lacks some. Of roughly 110,000 clones detected, 93% appear once; the ten largest clones hold around 0.16%. In regard to this clone: Its target is not known.

The gene calls are TRBV7-9 and TRBJ2-7; unclear D gene. This clonotype was obtained from a human donor in good health. The specimen sequenced was non-Treg CD4+ T cells sorted from blood. The CDR3 nucleotides read TGTGCCAGCAGCTTAGCGAGATCGATCTCCGGGTACGAGCAGTACTTC. Its translation is CASSLARSISGYEQYF.